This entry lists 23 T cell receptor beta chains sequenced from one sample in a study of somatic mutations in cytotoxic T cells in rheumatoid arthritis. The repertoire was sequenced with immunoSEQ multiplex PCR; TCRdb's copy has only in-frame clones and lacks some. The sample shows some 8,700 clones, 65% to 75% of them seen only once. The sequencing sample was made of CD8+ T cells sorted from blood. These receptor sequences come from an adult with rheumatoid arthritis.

The DNA of the CDR3 is TGTGCCAGCAGTTACTCGACTGGGACAGTATACAATGAGCAGTTCTTC. This encodes CASSYSTGTVYNEQFF. The chain uses TRBV6-5 and TRBJ2-1; 7 nucleotides match TRBD1. Germline CDR1 MNHEY, CDR2 SVGAGI. Trimming removed 0 bases from V and 4 bases from J; junction bases left unmatched: 6. The CDR3 sequence is 16 residues long.

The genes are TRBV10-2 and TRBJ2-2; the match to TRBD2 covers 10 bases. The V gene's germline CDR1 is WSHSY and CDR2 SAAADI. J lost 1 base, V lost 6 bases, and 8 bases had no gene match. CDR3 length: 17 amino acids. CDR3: CASSPSVAGGNTGELFF. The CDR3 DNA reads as TGCGCCAGCAGCCCATCGGTAGCGGGAGGGAACACCGGGGAGCTGTTTTTT.

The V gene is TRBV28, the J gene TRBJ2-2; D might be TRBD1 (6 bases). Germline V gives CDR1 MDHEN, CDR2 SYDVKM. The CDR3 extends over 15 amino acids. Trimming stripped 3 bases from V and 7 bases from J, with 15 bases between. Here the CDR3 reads CASSLIRGGGGELFF. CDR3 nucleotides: TGTGCCAGCAGTTTGATAAGAGGGGGTGGCGGGGAGCTGTTTTTT.

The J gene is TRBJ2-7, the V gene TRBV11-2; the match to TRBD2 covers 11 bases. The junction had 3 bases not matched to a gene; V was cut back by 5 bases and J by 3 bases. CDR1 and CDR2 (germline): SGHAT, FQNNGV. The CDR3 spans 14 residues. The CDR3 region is CASSPLAGGYEQYF. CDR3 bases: TGTGCCAGCAGCCCTCTAGCGGGGGGCTACGAGCAGTACTTC.

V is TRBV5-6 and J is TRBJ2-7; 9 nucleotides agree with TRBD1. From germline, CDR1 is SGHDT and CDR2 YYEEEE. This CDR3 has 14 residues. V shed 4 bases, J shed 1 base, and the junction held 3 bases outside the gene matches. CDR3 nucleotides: TGTGCCAGCAGCCCCGGACAGGGGTCCTACGAGCAGTACTTC. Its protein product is CASSPGQGSYEQYF. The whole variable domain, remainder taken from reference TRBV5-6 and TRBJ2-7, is DAGVTQSPTHLIKTRGQQVTLRCSPKSGHDTVSWYQQALGQGPQFIFQYYEEEERQRGNFPDRFSGHQFPNYSSELNVNALLLGDSALYLCASSPGQGSYEQYFGPGTRLTVT.

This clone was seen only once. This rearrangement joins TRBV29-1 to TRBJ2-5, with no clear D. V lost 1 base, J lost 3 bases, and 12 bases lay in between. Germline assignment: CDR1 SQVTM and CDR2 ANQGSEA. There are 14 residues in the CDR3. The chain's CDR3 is CSVEGVVLEETQYF. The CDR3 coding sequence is TGCAGCGTTGAAGGGGTGGTTTTAGAAGAGACCCAGTACTTC.

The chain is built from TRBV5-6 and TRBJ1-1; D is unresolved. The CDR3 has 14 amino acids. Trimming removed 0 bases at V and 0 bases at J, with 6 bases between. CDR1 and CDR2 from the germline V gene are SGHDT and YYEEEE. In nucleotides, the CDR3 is TGTGCCAGCAGCTTGGAGGGTATGAACACTGAAGCTTTCTTT. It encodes CASSLEGMNTEAFF.

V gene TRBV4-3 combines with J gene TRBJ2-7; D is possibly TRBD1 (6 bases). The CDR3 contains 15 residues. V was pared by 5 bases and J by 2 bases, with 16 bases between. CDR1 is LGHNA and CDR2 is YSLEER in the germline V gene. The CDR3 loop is CASSARDTEPYEQYF. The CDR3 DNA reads TGCGCCAGCAGCGCCCGGGACACAGAACCCTACGAGCAGTACTTC.

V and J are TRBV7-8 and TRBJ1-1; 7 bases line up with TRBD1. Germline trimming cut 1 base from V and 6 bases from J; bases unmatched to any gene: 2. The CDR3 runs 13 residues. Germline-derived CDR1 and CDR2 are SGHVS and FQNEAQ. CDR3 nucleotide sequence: TGTGCCAGCAGCTTAGACCAGGGGGCTGAAGCTTTCTTT. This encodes CASSLDQGAEAFF.

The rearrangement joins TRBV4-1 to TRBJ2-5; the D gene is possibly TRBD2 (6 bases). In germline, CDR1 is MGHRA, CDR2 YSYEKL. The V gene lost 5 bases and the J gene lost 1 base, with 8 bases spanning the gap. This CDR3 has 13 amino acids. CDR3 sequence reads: CASSGGSQETQYF. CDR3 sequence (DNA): TGCGCCAGCAGCGGAGGGTCCCAAGAGACCCAGTACTTC.

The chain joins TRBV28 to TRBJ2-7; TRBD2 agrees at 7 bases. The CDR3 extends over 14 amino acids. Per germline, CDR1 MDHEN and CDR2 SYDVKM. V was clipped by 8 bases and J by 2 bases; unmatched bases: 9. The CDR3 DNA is TGTGCCAGCGCGGGAGTTACAAGAACCTACGAGCAGTACTTC. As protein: CASAGVTRTYEQYF.

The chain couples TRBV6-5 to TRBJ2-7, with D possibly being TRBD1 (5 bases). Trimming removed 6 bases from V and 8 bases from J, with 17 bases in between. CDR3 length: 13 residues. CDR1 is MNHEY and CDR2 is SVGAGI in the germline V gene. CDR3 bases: TGTGCCAGCAGAGTTAAGGCAGGGTTTAAGCAGTACTTC. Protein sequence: CASRVKAGFKQYF.

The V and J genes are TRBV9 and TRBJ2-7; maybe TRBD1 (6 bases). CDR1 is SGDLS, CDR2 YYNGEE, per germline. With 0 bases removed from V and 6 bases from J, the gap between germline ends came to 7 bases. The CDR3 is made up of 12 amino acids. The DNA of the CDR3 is TGTGCCAGCAGCGTAGGCAGGGGCGAGCAGTACTTC. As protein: CASSVGRGEQYF.

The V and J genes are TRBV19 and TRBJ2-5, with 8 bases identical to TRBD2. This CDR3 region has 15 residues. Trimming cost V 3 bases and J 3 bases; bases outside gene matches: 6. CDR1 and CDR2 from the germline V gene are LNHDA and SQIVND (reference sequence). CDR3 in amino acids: CASSILGRAKETQYF. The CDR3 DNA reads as TGTGCCAGTAGTATTCTCGGGAGGGCCAAAGAGACCCAGTACTTC.

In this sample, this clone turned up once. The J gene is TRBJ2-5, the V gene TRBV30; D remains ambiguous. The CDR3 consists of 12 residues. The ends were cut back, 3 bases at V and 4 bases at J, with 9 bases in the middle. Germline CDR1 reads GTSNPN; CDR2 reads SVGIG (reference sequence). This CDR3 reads CAWSPRGETQYF. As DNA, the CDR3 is TGTGCCTGGAGCCCAAGAGGAGAGACCCAGTACTTC.

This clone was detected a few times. The CDR3 is CASSSSGTLYEQYF. The CDR3 DNA follows: TGTGCCAGCAGTTCAAGCGGCACCCTCTACGAGCAGTACTTC. This chain links TRBV4-2 with TRBJ2-7; TRBD2 might be the D (5 bases). Trimming cost V 6 bases and J 3 bases, with 15 bases left between them. Germline V gene sequence: CDR1 LGHNA, CDR2 YNFKEQ. CDR3 length equals 14 residues.

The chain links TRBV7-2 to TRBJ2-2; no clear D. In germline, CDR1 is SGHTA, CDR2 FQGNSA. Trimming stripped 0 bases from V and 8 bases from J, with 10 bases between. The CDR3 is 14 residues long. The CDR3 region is CASSLAPLVGELFF. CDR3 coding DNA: TGTGCCAGCAGCTTAGCTCCTTTGGTTGGGGAGCTGTTTTTT.

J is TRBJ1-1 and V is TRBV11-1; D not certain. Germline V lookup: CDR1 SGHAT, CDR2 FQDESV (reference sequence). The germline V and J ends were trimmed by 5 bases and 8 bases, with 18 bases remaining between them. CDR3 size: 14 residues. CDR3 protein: CASSPGPVSGEAFF. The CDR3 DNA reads TGTGCCAGCAGCCCCGGGCCCGTTTCGGGGGAAGCTTTCTTT.

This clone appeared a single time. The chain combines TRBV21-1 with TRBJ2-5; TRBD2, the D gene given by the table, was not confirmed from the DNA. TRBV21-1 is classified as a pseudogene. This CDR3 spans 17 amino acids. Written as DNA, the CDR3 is TGTGCCAGCAGCAAAGGCTCTGTTAGCGTAGGTGGAGAGACCCAGTACTTC. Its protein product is CASSKGSVSVGGETQYF.

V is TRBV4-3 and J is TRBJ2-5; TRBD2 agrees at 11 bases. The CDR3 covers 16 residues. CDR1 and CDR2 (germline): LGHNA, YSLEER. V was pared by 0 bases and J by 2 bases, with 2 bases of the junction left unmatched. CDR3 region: CASSQEIAGGQETQYF. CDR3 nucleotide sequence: TGCGCCAGCAGCCAAGAAATAGCGGGAGGGCAAGAGACCCAGTACTTC.

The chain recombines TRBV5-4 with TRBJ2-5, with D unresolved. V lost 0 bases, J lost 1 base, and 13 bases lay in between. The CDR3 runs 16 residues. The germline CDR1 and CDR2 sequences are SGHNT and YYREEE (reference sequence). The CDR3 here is CASSLDPRHGQETQYF. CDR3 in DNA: TGTGCCAGCAGCTTGGACCCCCGACACGGCCAAGAGACCCAGTACTTC.

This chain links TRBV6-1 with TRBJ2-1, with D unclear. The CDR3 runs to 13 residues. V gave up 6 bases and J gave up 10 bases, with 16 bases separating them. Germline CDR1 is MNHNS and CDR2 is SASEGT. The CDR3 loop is CASRDRQQPEQFF. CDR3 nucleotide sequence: TGTGCCAGCAGAGATCGACAACAGCCCGAGCAGTTCTTC.

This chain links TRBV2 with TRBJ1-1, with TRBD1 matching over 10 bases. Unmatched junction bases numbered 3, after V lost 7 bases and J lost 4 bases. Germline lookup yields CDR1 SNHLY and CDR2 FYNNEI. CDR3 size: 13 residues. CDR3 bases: TGTGCCAGCACCAGGACAGGGGGCACTGAAGCTTTCTTT. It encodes CASTRTGGTEAFF.